The 25 T cell receptor beta chains below come from one sample, sequenced in a study of blood T cell repertoires in COVID-19. TCRdb keeps only in-frame clones here, not all; method: immunoSEQ multiplex PCR. Here the sample spans about 100,000 clones, around 90% being singletons. The sample taken for sequencing was peripheral blood. Source of these receptors: a woman between 55 and 75 years old with acute or convalescent COVID-19.

V is TRBV29-1 and J is TRBJ2-7; 11 bases fit TRBD2. V was pared by 1 base and J by 3 bases, with 5 bases of the junction left unmatched. This CDR3 has 15 amino acids. Germline assignment: CDR1 SQVTM and CDR2 ANQGSEA. This CDR3 reads CSVEGTSGRIYEQYF. The CDR3 DNA follows: TGCAGCGTTGAAGGGACTAGCGGGCGTATCTACGAGCAGTACTTC.

V gene TRBV6-1 combines with J gene TRBJ2-4; perhaps TRBD2 as D (6 bases). Trimming left V 2 bases short and J 1 base short, with 24 bases between. The CDR3 is made up of 20 amino acids. The V gene's germline CDR1 is MNHNS and CDR2 SASEGT. The CDR3 spells CASSEPPPGRPGRAKNIQYF. The CDR3 region has the DNA TGTGCCAGCAGTGAACCTCCCCCGGGACGACCGGGGAGGGCCAAAAACATTCAGTACTTC.

The rearrangement uses TRBV19 and TRBJ2-3, with TRBD1 matching over 7 bases. After removal of 5 bases from V and 1 base from J, the junction contained 9 bases not matched to a gene. Germline lookup yields CDR1 LNHDA and CDR2 SQIVND (reference sequence). This CDR3 is 16 amino acids long. Written as DNA, the CDR3 is TGTGCCAGTAGTTCCCGGGACAGCTCTCGCACAGATACGCAGTATTTT. Residues: CASSSRDSSRTDTQYF.

V gene TRBV6-5 combines with J gene TRBJ1-5, with 8 bases identical to TRBD1. Trimming at V came to 0 bases and at J to 10 bases, leaving 5 bases not matched to a gene. The V gene's germline CDR1 is MNHEY and CDR2 SVGAGI. The CDR3 spans 14 residues. Here the CDR3 reads CASSYSDRESPQHF. DNA of the CDR3: TGTGCCAGCAGTTACTCGGACAGGGAATCTCCCCAGCATTTT.

The V gene is TRBV2, the J gene TRBJ2-2, with 11 positions matching TRBD1. There are 16 residues in the CDR3. Germline CDR1 reads SNHLY; CDR2 reads FYNNEI. Trimming at V came to 8 bases and at J to 6 bases, leaving 11 bases not matched to a gene. The DNA of the CDR3 is TGTGCCAGCGGCCACCCGGACAGGGGGCCCGCCGGGGAGCTGTTTTTT. This gives the protein CASGHPDRGPAGELFF.

This sequence joins TRBV27 and TRBJ1-4; TRBD1 aligns across 7 bases. With V trimmed by 5 bases and J by 6 bases, 6 bases remained unmatched. CDR3 length: 14 residues. Germline CDR1 reads MNHEY; CDR2 reads SMNVEV (reference sequence). The CDR3 here is CASSPWTGHEKLFF. Here the CDR3 DNA reads TGTGCCAGCAGTCCATGGACAGGTCATGAAAAACTGTTTTTT. The entire variable domain, with the rest obtained from reference TRBV27 and TRBJ1-4, is as follows: EAQVTQNPRYLITVTGKKLTVTCSQNMNHEYMSWYRQDPGLGLRQIYYSMNVEVTDKGDVPEGYKVSRKEKRNFPLILESPSPNQTSLYFCASSPWTGHEKLFFGSGTQLSVL.

There are a few counts of this clone. The gene calls are TRBV13 and TRBJ2-1; the match to TRBD2 covers 8 bases. The CDR3 is 22 residues long. With V trimmed by 7 bases and J by 0 bases, 26 bases remained unmatched. Germline loops: CDR1 PRHDT, CDR2 FYEKMQ (reference sequence). The CDR3, as DNA: TGTGCCAGCATAGGTTGGGGCCTTTTAAGGCGGGAGGACTATAGCTCCTACAATGAGCAGTTCTTC. Its protein product is CASIGWGLLRREDYSSYNEQFF.

The CDR3 region is CASSRQGLSGNTIYF. DNA for the CDR3: TGTGCCAGCAGCCGACAGGGGCTCTCTGGAAACACCATATATTTT. The chain links TRBV7-9 to TRBJ1-3; 8 nucleotides agree with TRBD1. Germline V lookup: CDR1 SEHNR, CDR2 FQNEAQ (reference sequence). V gave up 5 bases and J gave up 0 bases; unmatched junction bases: 3. CDR3 length: 15 residues. The complete variable domain, with remaining parts taken from reference TRBV7-9 and TRBJ1-3, reads DTGVSQNPRHKITKRGQNVTFRCDPISEHNRLYWYRQTLGQGPEFLTYFQNEAQLEKSRLLSDRFSAERPKGSFSTLEIQRTEQGDSAMYLCASSRQGLSGNTIYFGEGSWLTVV.

V usage is TRBV5-1 and J usage is TRBJ2-7, with 7 bases identical to TRBD1. The V gene's germline CDR1 is SGHRS and CDR2 YFSETQ. The CDR3 totals 13 residues. V shed 0 bases and J 6 bases; nucleotides not matched to a gene: 3. The CDR3 protein is CASSLEGAGEQYV. The DNA for the CDR3 is TGCGCCAGCAGCTTGGAGGGGGCTGGCGAGCAGTACGTC.

The chain carries TRBV7-9 and TRBJ2-1; TRBD2 matches at 9 bases. Germline V gene sequence: CDR1 SEHNR, CDR2 FQNEAQ (reference sequence). With 3 bases clipped from V and 8 bases from J, the junction kept 8 bases outside the gene matches. This CDR3 has 15 amino acids. The CDR3: CASSLVGSGSYEQFF. In nucleotides, the CDR3 is TGTGCCAGCAGCTTGGTAGGTAGCGGGAGTTATGAGCAGTTCTTC.

The V call is TRBV28, the J call TRBJ2-7; 7 bases align to TRBD2. This CDR3 is 14 amino acids long. The V gene's germline CDR1 is MDHEN and CDR2 SYDVKM. The V and J ends lost 5 bases and 4 bases, in that order; junction bases with no gene match: 8. In nucleotides, the CDR3 is TGTGCCAGCAGTCCAACGGGACTACCATACGAGCAGTACTTC. Its translation: CASSPTGLPYEQYF.

The V and J genes are TRBV28 and TRBJ2-7, with 11 bases that match TRBD1. This CDR3 has 15 amino acids. With V trimmed by 6 bases and J by 3 bases, 7 bases remained unmatched. Germline V gene data show CDR1 as MDHEN and CDR2 as SYDVKM. The CDR3 sequence is CASSLPGQGGYEQYF. CDR3 DNA sequence: TGTGCCAGCAGCCTCCCGGGACAGGGGGGCTACGAGCAGTACTTC.

The chain has TRBV2 and TRBJ2-5; D possibly corresponds to TRBD2 (6 bases). The V gene's germline CDR1 is SNHLY and CDR2 FYNNEI. This CDR3 comprises 15 residues. V lost 2 bases to trimming and J lost 6 bases, with 16 bases between them. The CDR3: CASSELVGTSQTQYF. CDR3 DNA sequence: TGTGCCAGCAGTGAATTGGTAGGGACTTCTCAGACCCAGTACTTC.

This chain joins TRBV10-3 and TRBJ2-7; D gene uncertain. The V end lost 3 bases, the J end lost 0 bases, and 6 bases lay between the germline ends. Germline assignment: CDR1 ENHRY and CDR2 SYGVKD. The CDR3 length is 13 residues. This CDR3 reads CAISDGSSYEQYV. DNA of the CDR3: TGTGCCATCAGTGATGGCAGCTCCTACGAGCAGTACGTC.

This chain uses TRBV7-9 with TRBJ1-5, with D possibly matching TRBD1 (6 bases). CDR3 size: 17 residues. Per germline, CDR1 SEHNR and CDR2 FQNEAQ (reference sequence). V was pared by 4 bases and J by 6 bases, with 22 bases between. The CDR3 DNA sequence: TGTGCCAGCAGCTCACATTATCCCACAGGGCAGGGTCAGCCCCAGCATTTT. Its protein is CASSSHYPTGQGQPQHF.

This clone showed up just once. The chain links TRBV28 to TRBJ2-5; possibly TRBD2 for D (6 bases). V was pared by 6 bases and J by 2 bases, with 10 bases between. CDR3 length: 13 residues. Looked up from germline, CDR1 is MDHEN and CDR2 is SYDVKM. CDR3 DNA: TGTGCCAGCAGCTTCCGGGGGCAAGAGACCCAGTACTTC. Translation: CASSFRGQETQYF.

This chain connects TRBV6-2 or TRBV6-3 to TRBJ1-5, with unresolved D. Trimming left V 2 bases short and J 5 bases short, with 10 bases between. The CDR3 sequence is 14 residues long. Germline assignment: CDR1 MNHEY and CDR2 SVGEGT. CDR3 in amino acids: CASSYQSGYQPQHF. In DNA form, the CDR3 reads TGTGCCAGCAGTTACCAATCGGGGTATCAGCCCCAGCATTTT.

This sequence joins TRBV30 and TRBJ1-6; the D gene is possibly TRBD1 (5 bases). The CDR3 length is 13 residues. Between the trimmed V and J ends, which lost 5 bases and 8 bases, there was a span of 13 bases. Per germline, CDR1 GTSNPN and CDR2 SVGIG (reference sequence). CDR3 sequence reads: CAWRTQGHSPLHF. As DNA, the CDR3 is TGTGCCTGGCGGACACAAGGTCATTCACCCCTCCACTTT.

The J gene is TRBJ2-5, the V gene TRBV7-8, with TRBD2 identical over 8 bases. Germline CDR1 is SGHVS and CDR2 is FQNEAQ. Trimming cost V 1 base and J 4 bases; bases outside gene matches: 8. The CDR3 is made up of 16 amino acids. The CDR3 spells CASSLGPAGAPETQYF. CDR3 in DNA: TGTGCCAGCAGCTTAGGTCCAGCGGGAGCCCCAGAGACCCAGTACTTC. The variable domain in full, completed from reference TRBV7-8 and TRBJ2-5, reads GAGVSQSPRYKVAKRGQDVALRCDPISGHVSLFWYQQALGQGPEFLTYFQNEAQLDKSGLPSDRFFAERPEGSVSTLKIQRTQQEDSAVYLCASSLGPAGAPETQYFGPGTRLLVL.

The CDR3 loop reads CASSRTGAGANVLTF. The DNA of the CDR3 is TGTGCCAGCTCCCGAACAGGGGCCGGGGCCAACGTCCTGACTTTC. The chain combines TRBV18 with TRBJ2-6, with 7 bases fitting TRBD1. CDR3 size: 15 residues. Germline CDR1 KGHSH, CDR2 LQKENI. The V and J ends lost 6 bases and 4 bases, in that order; junction bases with no gene match: 6. Drawing the rest from reference TRBV18 and TRBJ2-6, the complete variable domain is NAGVMQNPRHLVRRRGQEARLRCSPMKGHSHVYWYRQLPEEGLKFMVYLQKENIIDESGMPKERFSAEFPKEGPSILRIQQVVRGDSAAYFCASSRTGAGANVLTFGAGSRLTVL.

V and J are TRBV15 and TRBJ2-1; 8 nucleotides match TRBD2. Germline V gene sequence: CDR1 LNHNV, CDR2 YYDKDF (reference sequence). V lost 2 bases to trimming and J lost 6 bases; unmatched junction nucleotides: 6. The CDR3 contains 15 residues. The CDR3 region has the DNA TGTGCCACCAGCAGACCGGCGGGACTAGGCAATGAGCAGTTCTTC. It is translated as CATSRPAGLGNEQFF.

The chain combines TRBV5-1 with TRBJ2-3; 16 bases agree with TRBD2. Trimming took 3 bases from V and 0 from J; bases not matched to a gene: 4. Germline lookup yields CDR1 SGHRS and CDR2 YFSETQ. The CDR3 has 18 amino acids. CDR3: CASSSGLAGGASTDTQYF. In DNA form, the CDR3 reads TGCGCCAGCAGCTCGGGACTAGCGGGAGGGGCTAGCACAGATACGCAGTATTTT.

The chain recombines TRBV3-1 (or the pseudogene TRBV3-2) with TRBJ1-1; D is unclear. Trimming stripped 3 bases from V and 2 bases from J, with 7 bases between. The germline V gene encodes CDR1 LGHDT and CDR2 YNNKEL (reference sequence). This CDR3 has 13 residues. The DNA of the CDR3 is TGTGCCAGCAGCCAGGGCAGCAACACTGAAGCTTTCTTT. It specifies CASSQGSNTEAFF.

This clone was counted between two and nine times. The genes are TRBV7-3 and TRBJ2-2; D not resolved. V was cut by 1 base and J by 6 bases, with 6 bases left in between. Germline V gives CDR1 SGHTA, CDR2 FQGTGA. This CDR3 comprises 13 residues. DNA for the CDR3: TGTGCCAGCAGCTTAATAGAGGCCGGGGAGCTGTTTTTT. Its protein product is CASSLIEAGELFF.

The chain joins TRBV13 to TRBJ1-4; 7 bases match TRBD1. The germline V gene has CDR1 PRHDT and CDR2 FYEKMQ (reference sequence). The CDR3 is 15 residues long. Losses at the gene ends were 5 bases for V and 1 base for J; bases not matched to a gene: 4. The CDR3 loop reads CASSPQGGTNEKLFF. In nucleotides, the CDR3 is TGTGCCAGCAGCCCGCAGGGGGGAACTAATGAAAAACTGTTTTTT.